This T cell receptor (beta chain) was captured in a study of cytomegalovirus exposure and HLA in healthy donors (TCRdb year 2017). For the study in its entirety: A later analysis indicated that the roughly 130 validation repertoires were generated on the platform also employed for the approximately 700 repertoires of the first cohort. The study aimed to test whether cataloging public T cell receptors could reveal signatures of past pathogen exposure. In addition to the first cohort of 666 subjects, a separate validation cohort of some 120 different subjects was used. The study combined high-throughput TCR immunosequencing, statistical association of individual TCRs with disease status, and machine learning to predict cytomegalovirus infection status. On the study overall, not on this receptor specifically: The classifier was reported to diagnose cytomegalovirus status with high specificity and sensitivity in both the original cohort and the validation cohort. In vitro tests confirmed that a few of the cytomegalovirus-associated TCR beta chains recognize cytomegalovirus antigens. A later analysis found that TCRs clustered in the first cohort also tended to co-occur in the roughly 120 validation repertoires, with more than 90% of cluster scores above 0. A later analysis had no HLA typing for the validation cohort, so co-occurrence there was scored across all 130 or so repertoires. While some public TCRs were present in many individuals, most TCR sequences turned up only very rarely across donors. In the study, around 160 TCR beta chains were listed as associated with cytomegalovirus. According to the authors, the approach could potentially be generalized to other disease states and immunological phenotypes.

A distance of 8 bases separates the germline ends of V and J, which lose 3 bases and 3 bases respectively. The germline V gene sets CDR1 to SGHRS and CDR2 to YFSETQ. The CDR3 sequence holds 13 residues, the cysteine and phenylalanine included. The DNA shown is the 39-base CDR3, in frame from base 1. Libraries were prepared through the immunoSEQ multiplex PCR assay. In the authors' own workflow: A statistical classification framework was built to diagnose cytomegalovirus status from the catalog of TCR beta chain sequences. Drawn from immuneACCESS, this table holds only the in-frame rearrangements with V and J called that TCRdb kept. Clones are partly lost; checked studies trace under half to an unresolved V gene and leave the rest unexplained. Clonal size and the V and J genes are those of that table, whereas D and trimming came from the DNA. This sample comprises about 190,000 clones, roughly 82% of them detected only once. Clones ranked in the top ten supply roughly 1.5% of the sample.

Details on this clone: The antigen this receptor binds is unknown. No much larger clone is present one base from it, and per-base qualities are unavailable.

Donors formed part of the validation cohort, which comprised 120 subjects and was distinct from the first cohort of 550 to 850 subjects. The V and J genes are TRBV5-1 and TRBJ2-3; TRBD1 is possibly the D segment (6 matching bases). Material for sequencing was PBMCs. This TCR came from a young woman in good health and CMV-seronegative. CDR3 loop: CASSSGATDTQYF. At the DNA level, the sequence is TGCGCCAGCAGCTCAGGGGCTACAGATACGCAGTATTTT.